Below, one T cell receptor beta chain is given with its context. Its antigen is unidentified. On the day of bone marrow donation, the related graft donor provided peripheral blood. Cells defined as naive were viable CD3+CD4+ or CD3+CD8+ and CCR7+CD45RA+CD45RO-CD95-CD27+CD28+. The V gene lost 0 bases and the J gene lost 0 bases, with 9 bases spanning the gap. CDR1 is SGDLS, CDR2 YYNGEE, per germline. CDR3 length equals 15 residues. This sample is part of a study of T cells after posttransplantation cyclophosphamide. Study-wide results and caveats: Recipient CMV seropositivity and CMV reactivation strongly tracked TRB clonality. Skin or GI-infiltrating T cells shared few TRB sequences with blood.

Only in-frame clones appear in the TCRdb table, and some are missing; sequencing was by immunoSEQ multiplex PCR. This sample yields roughly 6,900 clones, of which roughly 97% are seen a single time; about 0.47% belongs to the top ten. The chain links TRBV9 to TRBJ1-1; perhaps TRBD1 as D (6 bases). The clonotype comes from a woman aged 25 to 39 in good health and a related stem cell transplant donor. The sequenced sample consisted of naive CD8+ T cells sorted from PBMCs. The CDR3 reads CASSVGDIMNTEAFF. CDR3 DNA sequence: TGTGCCAGCAGCGTAGGGGACATTATGAACACTGAAGCTTTCTTT.